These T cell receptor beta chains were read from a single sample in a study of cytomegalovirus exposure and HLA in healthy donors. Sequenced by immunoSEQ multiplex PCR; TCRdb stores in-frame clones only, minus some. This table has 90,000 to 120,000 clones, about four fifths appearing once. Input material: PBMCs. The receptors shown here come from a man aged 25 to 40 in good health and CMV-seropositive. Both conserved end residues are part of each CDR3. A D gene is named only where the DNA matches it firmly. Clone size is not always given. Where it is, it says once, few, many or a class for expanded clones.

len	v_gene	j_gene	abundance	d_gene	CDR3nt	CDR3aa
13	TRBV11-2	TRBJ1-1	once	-	TGTGCCAGCAGCTTCACTTCGGGGGATGGAGCTTTCTTT	CASSFTSGDGAFF
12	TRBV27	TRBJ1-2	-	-	TGTGCCAGCAGGAGGCTAGGCTATGGCTACACCTTC	CASRRLGYGYTF
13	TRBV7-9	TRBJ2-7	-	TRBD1	TGTGCCAGCAGCCTGGGACAGCACTACGAGCAGTACTTC	CASSLGQHYEQYF
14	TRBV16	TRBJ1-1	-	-	TGTGCCAGCAGCCAAAGTAGCGGATACACTGAAGCTTTCTTT	CASSQSSGYTEAFF
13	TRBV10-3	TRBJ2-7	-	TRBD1	TGTGCCATCAGGCGGGACAGGGTATACGAGCAGTACTTC	CAIRRDRVYEQYF
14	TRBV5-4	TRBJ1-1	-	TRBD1	TGTGCCAGCAGCAACGTATCAGGGGGAACTGAAGCTTTCTTT	CASSNVSGGTEAFF
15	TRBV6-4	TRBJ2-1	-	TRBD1	TGTGCCAGCAGTGACTCTAGGACAGGGGGCAATGAGCAGTTCTTC	CASSDSRTGGNEQFF
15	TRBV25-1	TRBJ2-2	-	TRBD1	TGTGCCAGCAGTGAACCGGGACAGGGGACCGGGGAGCTGTTTTTT	CASSEPGQGTGELFF
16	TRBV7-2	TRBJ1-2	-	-	TGTGCCAGCGAGGGCCAGGGAGGCGGGTTGAGCTATGGCTACACCTTC	CASEGQGGGLSYGYTF
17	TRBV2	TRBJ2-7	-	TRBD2	TGTGCCAGCAGAAAGACTAGCGGGGGGACCTTATCCTACGAGCAGTACTTC	CASRKTSGGTLSYEQYF
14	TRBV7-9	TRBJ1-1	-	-	TGTGCCAGCAGCTTACCAGCAGGGTTCGGTGAAGCTTTCTTT	CASSLPAGFGEAFF
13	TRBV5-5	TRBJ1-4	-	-	TGTGCCAGCAGCTTACAGGGCCCGGAAAAACTGTTTTTT	CASSLQGPEKLFF